The sequence of this T cell receptor beta chain was determined in a study of patients and donors after allogeneic stem cell transplantation. This clonotype has a handful of counts. This CDR3 is built from 13 residues. V shed 5 bases and J shed 0 bases, with 8 bases lying between them. The germline gives CDR1 DFQATT, CDR2 SNEGSKA (reference sequence). Using its own MiXCR run on the RT-PCR reads, TCRdb lists one record per CDR3 protein. In the table there are 390,000 or so distinct CDR3 sequences, around 15% of which are singletons. The sequencing sample was made of blood, either unsorted or a sorted T cell fraction (not recorded which). The chain is built from TRBV20-1 and TRBJ2-4; D gene uncertain. This TCR came from a human donor who was either an allogeneic HSCT recipient or a stem cell or donor lymphocyte infusion donor (not recorded which). It is not recorded whose cells these are; they may come from a transplant donor. This chain's CDR3 is CSALTEAKNIQYF. The CDR3 DNA reads as TGCAGTGCTCTCACGGAAGCCAAAAACATTCAGTACTTC.